The present TCR beta chain was sequenced within a study of CD8+ T cells in alopecia areata. Findings and limits, study-wide: For patients receiving tofacitinib, scalp clonality and expanded CD8+ clones among the top 100 significantly decreased. Normal skin's resident alphabeta T cells are also sequenced in scalp samples. Scalp and blood retained many expanded lesional clones during tofacitinib.

As for this clone: Its target is not known.

Treatment indicated: oral pan-JAK inhibitor, 5-10 mg twice daily. Investigators isolated RNA and reverse transcribed it into cDNA to act as the sequencing template. Clones were sequenced by immunoSEQ multiplex PCR, and TCRdb holds only the in-frame ones, with some missing. The repertoire holds 200,000 to 250,000 clones, with roughly three fifths as singletons. The ends lost 1 base at V and 7 bases at J; junction bases unmatched: 1. The CDR3 spans 14 residues. Germline V gene sequence: CDR1 MNHNS, CDR2 SASEGT. The sample here was CD4+ T cells sorted from blood, taken at approximately week 42, from a patient treated with tofacitinib. This TCR derives from a human donor with alopecia areata. V is TRBV6-1 and J is TRBJ1-6; 7 bases are a match to TRBD1. CDR3 sequence: CASSEEGANSPLHF. The CDR3 nucleotides are TGTGCCAGCAGTGAAGAGGGGGCAAATTCACCCCTCCACTTT.